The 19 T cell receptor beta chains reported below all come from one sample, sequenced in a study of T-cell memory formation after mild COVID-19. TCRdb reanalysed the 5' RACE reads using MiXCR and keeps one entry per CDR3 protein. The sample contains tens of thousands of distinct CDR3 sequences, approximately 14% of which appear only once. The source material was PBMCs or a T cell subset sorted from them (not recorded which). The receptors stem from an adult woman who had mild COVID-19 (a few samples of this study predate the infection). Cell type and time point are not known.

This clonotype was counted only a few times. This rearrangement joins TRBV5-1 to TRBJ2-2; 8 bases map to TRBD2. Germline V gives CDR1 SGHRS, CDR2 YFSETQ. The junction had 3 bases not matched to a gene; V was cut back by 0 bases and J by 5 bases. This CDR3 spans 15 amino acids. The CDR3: CASSLVASGTGELFF. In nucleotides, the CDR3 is TGCGCCAGCAGCTTGGTGGCTAGCGGGACCGGGGAGCTGTTTTTT.

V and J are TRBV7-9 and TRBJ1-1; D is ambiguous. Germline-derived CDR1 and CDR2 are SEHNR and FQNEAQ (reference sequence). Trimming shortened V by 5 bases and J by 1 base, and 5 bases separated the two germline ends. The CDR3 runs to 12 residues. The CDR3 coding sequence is TGTGCCAGCAGCCCCAAGAACACTGAAGCTTTCTTT. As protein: CASSPKNTEAFF.

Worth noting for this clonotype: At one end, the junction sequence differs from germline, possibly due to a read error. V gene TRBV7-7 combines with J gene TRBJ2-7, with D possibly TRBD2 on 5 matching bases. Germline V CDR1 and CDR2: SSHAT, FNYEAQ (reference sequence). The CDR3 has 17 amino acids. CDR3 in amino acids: CASSLAWPTRNHYEQYF. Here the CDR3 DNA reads TGTGCTAGCAGCTTAGCGTGGCCTACGCGGAACCACTACGAGCAGTACTTC.

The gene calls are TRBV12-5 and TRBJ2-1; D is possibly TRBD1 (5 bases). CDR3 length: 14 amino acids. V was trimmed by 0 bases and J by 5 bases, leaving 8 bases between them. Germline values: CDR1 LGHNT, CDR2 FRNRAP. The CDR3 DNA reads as TGTGCTAGTGGTTTGGTGGACATTAACAATGAGCAGTTCTTC. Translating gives CASGLVDINNEQFF.

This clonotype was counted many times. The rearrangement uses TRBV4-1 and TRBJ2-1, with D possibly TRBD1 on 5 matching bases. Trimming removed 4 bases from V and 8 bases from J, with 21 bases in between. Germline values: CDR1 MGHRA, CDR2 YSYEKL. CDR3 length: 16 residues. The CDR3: CASSPTGFPSQDEQFF. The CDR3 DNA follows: TGCGCCAGCAGCCCAACGGGCTTTCCCTCACAGGATGAGCAGTTCTTC.

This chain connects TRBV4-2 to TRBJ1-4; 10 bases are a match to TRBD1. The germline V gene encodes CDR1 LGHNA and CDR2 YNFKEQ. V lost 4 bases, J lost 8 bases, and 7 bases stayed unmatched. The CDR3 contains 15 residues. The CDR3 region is CASSPNPGQGEKLFF. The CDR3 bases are TGTGCCAGCAGCCCGAATCCGGGACAGGGGGAAAAACTGTTTTTT.

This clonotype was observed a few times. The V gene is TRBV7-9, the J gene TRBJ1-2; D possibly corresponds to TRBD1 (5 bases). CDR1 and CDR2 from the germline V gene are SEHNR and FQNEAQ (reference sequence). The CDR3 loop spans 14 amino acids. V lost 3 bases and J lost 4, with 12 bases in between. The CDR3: CASSFPTEFYGYTF. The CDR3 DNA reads TGTGCCAGCAGCTTTCCGACAGAATTCTATGGCTACACCTTC.

CDR3 protein: CSVGLFLGSDYGYTF. CDR3 sequence (DNA): TGCAGCGTGGGCCTTTTCTTGGGATCCGACTATGGCTACACCTTC. This sequence joins TRBV29-1 and TRBJ1-2; D unclear. This CDR3 has 15 amino acids. Germline V gene lookup returns CDR1 SQVTM and CDR2 ANQGSEA. V dropped 6 bases and J dropped 3 bases, with 20 bases sitting between them.

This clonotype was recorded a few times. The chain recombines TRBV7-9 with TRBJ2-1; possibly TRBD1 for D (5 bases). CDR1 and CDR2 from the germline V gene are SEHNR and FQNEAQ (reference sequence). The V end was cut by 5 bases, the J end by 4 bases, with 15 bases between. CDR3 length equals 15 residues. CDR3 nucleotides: TGTGCCAGCAGCCCTCGTACTGGACATTACAATGAGCAGTTCTTC. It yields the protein CASSPRTGHYNEQFF.

The CDR3 here is CASSLHPSYEQYF. CDR3 nucleotide sequence: TGTGCCAGCAGTTTACACCCCTCCTACGAGCAGTACTTC. The V gene is TRBV12-3 or TRBV12-4, the J gene TRBJ2-7; D unresolved. The length of the CDR3 is 13 residues. The germline V and J ends were trimmed by 2 bases and 0 bases, with 5 bases remaining between them.

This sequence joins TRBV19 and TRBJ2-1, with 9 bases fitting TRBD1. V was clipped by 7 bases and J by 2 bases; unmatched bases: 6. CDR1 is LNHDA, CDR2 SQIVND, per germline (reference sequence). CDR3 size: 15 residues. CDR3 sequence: CASTQGASAYNEQFF. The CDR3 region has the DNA TGTGCCAGTACACAGGGGGCGAGCGCCTACAATGAGCAGTTCTTC.

This CDR3 is CAATDREGYEQYF. CDR3 DNA: TGTGCCGCAACGGACAGGGAAGGTTACGAGCAGTACTTC. The chain carries TRBV11-2 and TRBJ2-7, with TRBD1 identical over 8 bases. The CDR3 extends over 13 amino acids. The germline gives CDR1 SGHAT, CDR2 FQNNGV. J gave up 4 bases and V 11 bases, and 10 bases lay outside the gene matches.

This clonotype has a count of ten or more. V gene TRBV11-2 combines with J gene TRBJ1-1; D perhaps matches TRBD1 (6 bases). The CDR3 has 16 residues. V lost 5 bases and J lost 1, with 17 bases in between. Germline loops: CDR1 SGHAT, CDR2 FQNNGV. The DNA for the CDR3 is TGTGCCAGCAGCCTACAGGGATGGGGCACGAACACTGAAGCTTTCTTT. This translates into CASSLQGWGTNTEAFF.

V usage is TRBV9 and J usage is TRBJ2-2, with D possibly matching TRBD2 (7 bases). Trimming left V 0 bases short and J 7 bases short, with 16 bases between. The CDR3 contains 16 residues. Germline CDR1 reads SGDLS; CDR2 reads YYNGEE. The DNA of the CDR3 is TGTGCCAGCAGCGTAGAATGGCGGGGGCTAGACGGGGAGCTGTTTTTT. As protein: CASSVEWRGLDGELFF.

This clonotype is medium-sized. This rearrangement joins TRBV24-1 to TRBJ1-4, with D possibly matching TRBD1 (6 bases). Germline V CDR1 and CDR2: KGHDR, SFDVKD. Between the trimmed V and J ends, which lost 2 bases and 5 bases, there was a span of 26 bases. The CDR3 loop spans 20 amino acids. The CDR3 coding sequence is TGTGCCACCAGTGATTCGCGCGGCGGTGCAGGGGCGGGATCGAATGAAAAACTGTTTTTT. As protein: CATSDSRGGAGAGSNEKLFF.

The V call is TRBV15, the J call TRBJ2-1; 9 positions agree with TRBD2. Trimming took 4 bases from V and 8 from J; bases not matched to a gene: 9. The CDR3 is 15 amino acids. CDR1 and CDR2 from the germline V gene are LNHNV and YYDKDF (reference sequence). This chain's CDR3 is CATSTLAGVLDEQFF. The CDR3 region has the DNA TGTGCCACCAGCACATTAGCGGGAGTTCTCGATGAGCAGTTCTTC.

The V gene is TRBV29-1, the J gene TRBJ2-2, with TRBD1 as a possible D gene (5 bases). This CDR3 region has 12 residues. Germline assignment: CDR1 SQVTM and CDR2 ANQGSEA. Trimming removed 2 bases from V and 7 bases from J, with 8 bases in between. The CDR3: CSVEWGHGELFF. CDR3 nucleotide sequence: TGCAGCGTTGAATGGGGCCACGGGGAGCTGTTTTTT.

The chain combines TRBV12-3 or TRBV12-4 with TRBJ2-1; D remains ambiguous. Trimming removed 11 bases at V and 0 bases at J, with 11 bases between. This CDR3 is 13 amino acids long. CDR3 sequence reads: CAVRPLSYNEQFF. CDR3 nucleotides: TGTGCCGTCAGGCCACTCTCCTACAATGAGCAGTTCTTC.

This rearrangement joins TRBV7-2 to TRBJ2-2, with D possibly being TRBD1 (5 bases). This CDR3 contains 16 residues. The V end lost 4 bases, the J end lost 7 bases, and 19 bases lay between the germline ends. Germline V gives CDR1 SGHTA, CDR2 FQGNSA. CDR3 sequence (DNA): TGTGCCAGCAGCTCGACAGCTTCCCGGGTGCTCGGGGAGCTGTTTTTT. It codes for CASSSTASRVLGELFF.